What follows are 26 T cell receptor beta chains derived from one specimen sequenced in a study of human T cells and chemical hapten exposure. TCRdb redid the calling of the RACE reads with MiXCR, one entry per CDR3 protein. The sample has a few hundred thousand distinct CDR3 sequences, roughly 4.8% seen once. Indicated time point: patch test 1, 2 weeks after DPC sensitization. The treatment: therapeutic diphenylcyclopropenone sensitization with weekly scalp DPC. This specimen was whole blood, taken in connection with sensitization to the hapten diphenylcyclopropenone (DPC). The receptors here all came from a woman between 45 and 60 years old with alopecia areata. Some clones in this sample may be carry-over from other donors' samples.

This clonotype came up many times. The CDR3 DNA reads as TGTGCCAGCAGTGTTTCAGGGCAGGGTCAGCCCCAGCATTTT. Residues: CASSVSGQGQPQHF. The chain links TRBV6-1 to TRBJ1-5; D might be TRBD1 (5 bases). CDR3 length equals 14 residues. Germline V CDR1 and CDR2: MNHNS, SASEGT. V was clipped by 4 bases and J by 6 bases, with 13 bases between them.

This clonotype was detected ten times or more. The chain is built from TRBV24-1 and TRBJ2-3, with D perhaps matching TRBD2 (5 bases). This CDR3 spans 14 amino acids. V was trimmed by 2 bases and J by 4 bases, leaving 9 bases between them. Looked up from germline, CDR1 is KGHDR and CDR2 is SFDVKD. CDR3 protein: CATSDSSSADTQYF. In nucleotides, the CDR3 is TGTGCCACCAGTGATTCTAGCAGCGCAGATACGCAGTATTTT.

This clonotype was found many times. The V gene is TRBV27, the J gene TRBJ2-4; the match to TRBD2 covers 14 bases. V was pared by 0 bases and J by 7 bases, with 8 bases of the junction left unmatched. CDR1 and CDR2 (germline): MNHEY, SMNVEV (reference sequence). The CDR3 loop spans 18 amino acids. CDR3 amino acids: CASSLSGTSGSRANIQYF. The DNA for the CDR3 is TGTGCCAGCAGTTTATCCGGGACTAGCGGGAGCAGGGCCAACATTCAGTACTTC.

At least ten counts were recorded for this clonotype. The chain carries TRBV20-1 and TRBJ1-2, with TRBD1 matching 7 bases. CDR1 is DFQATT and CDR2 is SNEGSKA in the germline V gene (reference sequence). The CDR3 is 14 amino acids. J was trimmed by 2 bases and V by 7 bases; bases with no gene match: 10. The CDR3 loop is CSGVDDRANYGYTF. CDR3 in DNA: TGCAGTGGGGTGGATGACAGGGCCAACTATGGCTACACCTTC.

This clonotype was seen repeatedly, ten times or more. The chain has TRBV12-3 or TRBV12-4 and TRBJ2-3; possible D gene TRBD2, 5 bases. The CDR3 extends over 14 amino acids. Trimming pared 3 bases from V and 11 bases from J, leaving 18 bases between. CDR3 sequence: CASSFNHMGEEQYF. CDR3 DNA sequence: TGTGCCAGCAGTTTTAACCATATGGGAGAGGAGCAGTATTTT.

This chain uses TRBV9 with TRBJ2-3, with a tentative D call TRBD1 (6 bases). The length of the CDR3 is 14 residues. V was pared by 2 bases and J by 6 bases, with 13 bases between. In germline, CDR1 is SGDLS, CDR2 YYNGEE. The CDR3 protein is CASSVRTVADTQYF. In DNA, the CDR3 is TGTGCCAGCAGCGTTAGGACAGTGGCGGATACGCAGTATTTT.

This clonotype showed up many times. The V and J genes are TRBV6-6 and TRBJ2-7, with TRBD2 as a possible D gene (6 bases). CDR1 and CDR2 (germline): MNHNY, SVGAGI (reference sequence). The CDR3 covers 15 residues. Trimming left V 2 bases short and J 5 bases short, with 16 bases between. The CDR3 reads CASSYTPPTGDEQYF. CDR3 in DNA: TGTGCCAGCAGTTACACACCCCCGACGGGAGACGAGCAGTACTTC.

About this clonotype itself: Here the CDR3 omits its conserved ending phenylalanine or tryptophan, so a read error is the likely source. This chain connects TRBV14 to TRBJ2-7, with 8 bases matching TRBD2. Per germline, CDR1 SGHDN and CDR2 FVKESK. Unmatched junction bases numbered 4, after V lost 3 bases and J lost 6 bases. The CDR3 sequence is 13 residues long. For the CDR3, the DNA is TGTGCCAGCAGCCACCCGGGGGGGGTCGAGCAGTACTTG. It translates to CASSHPGGVEQYL.

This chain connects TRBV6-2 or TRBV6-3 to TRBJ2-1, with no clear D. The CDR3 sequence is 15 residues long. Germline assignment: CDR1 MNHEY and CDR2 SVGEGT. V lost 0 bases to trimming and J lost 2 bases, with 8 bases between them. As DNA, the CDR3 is TGTGCCAGCAGTTACTCCCCGCCAGCCTACAATGAGCAGTTCTTC. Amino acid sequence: CASSYSPPAYNEQFF.

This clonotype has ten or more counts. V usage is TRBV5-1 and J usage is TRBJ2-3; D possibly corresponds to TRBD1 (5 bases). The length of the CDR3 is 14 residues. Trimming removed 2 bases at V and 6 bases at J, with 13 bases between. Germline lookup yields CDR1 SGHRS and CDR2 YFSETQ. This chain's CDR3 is CASSFETQVDTQYF. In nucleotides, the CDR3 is TGCGCCAGCAGCTTCGAAACACAGGTGGATACGCAGTATTTT.

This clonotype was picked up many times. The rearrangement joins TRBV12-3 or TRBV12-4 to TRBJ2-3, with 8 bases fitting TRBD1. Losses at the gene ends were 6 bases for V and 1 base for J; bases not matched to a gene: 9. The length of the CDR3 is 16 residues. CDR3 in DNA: TGTGCCAGCAGAGATAGGACAGGGTCCCGCACAGATACGCAGTATTTT. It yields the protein CASRDRTGSRTDTQYF.

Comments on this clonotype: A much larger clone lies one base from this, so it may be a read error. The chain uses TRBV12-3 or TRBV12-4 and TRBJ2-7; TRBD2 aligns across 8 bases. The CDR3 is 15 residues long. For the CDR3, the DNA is TGTGCCAGCAGTCCTAGCGGGCGATCCTCCTACGAGCAGCACTTC. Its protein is CASSPSGRSSYEQHF.

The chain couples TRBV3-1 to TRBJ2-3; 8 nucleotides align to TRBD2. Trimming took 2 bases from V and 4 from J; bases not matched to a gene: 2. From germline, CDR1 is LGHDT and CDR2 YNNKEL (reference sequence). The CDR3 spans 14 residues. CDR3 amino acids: CASSQLGLADTQYF. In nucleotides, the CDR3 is TGTGCCAGCAGCCAATTGGGACTAGCAGATACGCAGTATTTT.

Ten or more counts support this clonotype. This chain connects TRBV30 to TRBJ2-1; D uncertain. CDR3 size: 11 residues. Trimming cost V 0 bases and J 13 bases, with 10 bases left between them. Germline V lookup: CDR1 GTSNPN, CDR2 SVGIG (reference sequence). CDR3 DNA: TGTGCCTGGAGTGTAAACTGGCACCAGTTCTTC. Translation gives CAWSVNWHQFF.

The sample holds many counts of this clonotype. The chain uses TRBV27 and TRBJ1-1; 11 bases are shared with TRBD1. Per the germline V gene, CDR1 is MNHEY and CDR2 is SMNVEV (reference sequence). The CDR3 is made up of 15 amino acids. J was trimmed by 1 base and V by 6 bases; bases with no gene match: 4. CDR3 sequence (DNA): TGTGCCAGCAGCCCGGACAGGGGGCAGAACACTGAAGCTTTCTTT. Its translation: CASSPDRGQNTEAFF.

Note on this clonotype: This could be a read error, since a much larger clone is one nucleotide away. CDR3 in amino acids: CASSEGQGRNQPLHF. The CDR3 nucleotides are TGTGCCAGCAGTGAAGGACAGGGTCGCAATCAGCCCCTGCATTTT. The chain is built from TRBV2 and TRBJ1-5; 7 nucleotides align to TRBD1. Per the germline V gene, CDR1 is SNHLY and CDR2 is FYNNEI. The CDR3 is 15 amino acids.

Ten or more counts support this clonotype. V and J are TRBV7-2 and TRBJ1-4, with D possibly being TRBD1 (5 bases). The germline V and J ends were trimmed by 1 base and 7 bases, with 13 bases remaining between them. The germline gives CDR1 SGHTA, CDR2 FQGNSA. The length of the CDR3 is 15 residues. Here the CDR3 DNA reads TGTGCCAGCAGCTTAGAGGCAGGGTCGGTTGAAAAACTGTTTTTT. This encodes CASSLEAGSVEKLFF.

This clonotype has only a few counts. The CDR3 loop reads CASSEWHSGNTIYF. For the CDR3, the DNA is TGTGCCAGCAGTGAGTGGCACTCCGGAAACACCATATATTTT. The chain recombines TRBV2 with TRBJ1-3; D is ambiguous. The CDR3 totals 14 residues. Trimming left V 3 bases short and J 4 bases short, with 10 bases between. Germline assignment: CDR1 SNHLY and CDR2 FYNNEI.

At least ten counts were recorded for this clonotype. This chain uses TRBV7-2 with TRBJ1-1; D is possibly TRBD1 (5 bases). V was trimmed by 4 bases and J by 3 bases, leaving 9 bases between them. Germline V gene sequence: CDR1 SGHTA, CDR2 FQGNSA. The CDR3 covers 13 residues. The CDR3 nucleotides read TGTGCCAGCAGCTCAGGGTACGACACTGAAGCTTTCTTT. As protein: CASSSGYDTEAFF.

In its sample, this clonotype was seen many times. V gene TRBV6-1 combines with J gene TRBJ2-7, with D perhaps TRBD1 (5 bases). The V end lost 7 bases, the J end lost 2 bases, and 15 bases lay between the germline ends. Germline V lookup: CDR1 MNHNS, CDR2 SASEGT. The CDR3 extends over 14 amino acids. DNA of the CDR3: TGTGCCAGCACTCCTCCGGACATTCCCTACGAGCAGTACTTC. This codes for CASTPPDIPYEQYF.

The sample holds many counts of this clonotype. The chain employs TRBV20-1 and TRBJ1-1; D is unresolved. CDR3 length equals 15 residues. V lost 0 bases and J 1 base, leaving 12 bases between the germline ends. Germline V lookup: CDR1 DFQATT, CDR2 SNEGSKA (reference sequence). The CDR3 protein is CSARDNGNSNTEAFF. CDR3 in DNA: TGCAGTGCTAGAGACAATGGGAACTCGAACACTGAAGCTTTCTTT.

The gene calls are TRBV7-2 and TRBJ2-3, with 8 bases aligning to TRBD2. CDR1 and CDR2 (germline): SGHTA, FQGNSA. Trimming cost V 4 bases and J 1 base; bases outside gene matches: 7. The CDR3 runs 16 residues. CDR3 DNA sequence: TGTGCCAGCAGCTCCTTAGCGGGGTCCCGCACAGATACGCAGTATTTT. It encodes CASSSLAGSRTDTQYF.

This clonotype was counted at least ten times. The DNA of the CDR3 is TGTGCCACCAGCAGAGATCCGCGTGGAGGGACTGAAGCTTTCTTT. This encodes CATSRDPRGGTEAFF. The rearrangement links TRBV15 to TRBJ1-1; D uncertain. Deletions cut 0 bases from V and 5 bases from J, with 13 bases between. Germline CDR1 is LNHNV and CDR2 is YYDKDF (reference sequence). The CDR3 has 15 residues. The full variable domain, with the rest looked up from reference TRBV15 and TRBJ1-1, is DAMVIQNPRYQVTQFGKPVTLSCSQTLNHNVMYWYQQKSSQAPKLLFHYYDKDFNNEADTPDNFQSRRPNTSFCFLDIRSPGLGDTAMYLCATSRDPRGGTEAFFGQGTRLTVV.

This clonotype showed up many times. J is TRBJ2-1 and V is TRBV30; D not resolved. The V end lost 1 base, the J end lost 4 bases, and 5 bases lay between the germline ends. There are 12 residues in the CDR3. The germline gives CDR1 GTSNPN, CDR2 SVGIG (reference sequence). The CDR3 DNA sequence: TGTGCCTGGAGTGCCCAGTACAATGAGCAGTTCTTC. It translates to CAWSAQYNEQFF. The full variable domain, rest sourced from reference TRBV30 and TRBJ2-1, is SQTIHQWPATLVQPVGSPLSLECTVEGTSNPNLYWYRQAAGRGLQLLFYSVGIGQISSEVPQNLSASRPQDRQFILSSKKLLLSDSGFYLCAWSAQYNEQFFGPGTRLTVL.

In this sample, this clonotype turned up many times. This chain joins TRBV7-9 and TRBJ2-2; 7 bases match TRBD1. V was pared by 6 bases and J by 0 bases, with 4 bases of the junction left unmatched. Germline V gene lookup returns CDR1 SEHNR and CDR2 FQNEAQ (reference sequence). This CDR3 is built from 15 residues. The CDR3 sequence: CASRLQGANTGELFF. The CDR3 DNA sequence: TGTGCCAGCAGATTGCAGGGGGCGAACACCGGGGAGCTGTTTTTT. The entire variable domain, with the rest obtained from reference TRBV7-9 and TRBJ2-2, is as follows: DTGVSQNPRHKITKRGQNVTFRCDPISEHNRLYWYRQTLGQGPEFLTYFQNEAQLEKSRLLSDRFSAERPKGSFSTLEIQRTEQGDSAMYLCASRLQGANTGELFFGEGSRLTVL.

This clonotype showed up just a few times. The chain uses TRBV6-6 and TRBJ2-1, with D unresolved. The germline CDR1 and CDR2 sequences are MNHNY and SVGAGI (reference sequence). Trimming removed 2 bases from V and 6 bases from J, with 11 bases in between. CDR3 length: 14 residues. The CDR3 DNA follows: TGTGCCAGCAGTTACCCCGCCGCGTCCAATGAGCAGTTCTTC. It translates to CASSYPAASNEQFF.